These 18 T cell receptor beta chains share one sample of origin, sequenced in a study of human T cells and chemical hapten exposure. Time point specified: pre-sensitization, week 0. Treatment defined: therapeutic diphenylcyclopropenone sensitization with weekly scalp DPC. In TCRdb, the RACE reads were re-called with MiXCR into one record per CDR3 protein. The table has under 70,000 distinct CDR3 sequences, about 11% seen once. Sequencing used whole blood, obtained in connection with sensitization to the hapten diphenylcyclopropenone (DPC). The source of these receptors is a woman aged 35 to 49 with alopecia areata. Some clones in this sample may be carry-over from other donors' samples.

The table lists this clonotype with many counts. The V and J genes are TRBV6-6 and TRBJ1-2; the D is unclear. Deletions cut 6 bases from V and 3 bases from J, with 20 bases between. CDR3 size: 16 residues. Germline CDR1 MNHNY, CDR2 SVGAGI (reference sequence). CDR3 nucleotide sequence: TGTGCCAGCAGCCGTAAAGCCGGGAAGTCGTACTATGGCTACACCTTC. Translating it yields CASSRKAGKSYYGYTF.

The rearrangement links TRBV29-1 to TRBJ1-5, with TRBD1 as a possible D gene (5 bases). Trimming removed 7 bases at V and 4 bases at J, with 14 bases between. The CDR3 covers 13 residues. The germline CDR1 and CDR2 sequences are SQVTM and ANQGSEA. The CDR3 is CSALGLENQPQHF. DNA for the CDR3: TGCAGCGCCTTGGGACTGGAAAATCAGCCCCAGCATTTT.

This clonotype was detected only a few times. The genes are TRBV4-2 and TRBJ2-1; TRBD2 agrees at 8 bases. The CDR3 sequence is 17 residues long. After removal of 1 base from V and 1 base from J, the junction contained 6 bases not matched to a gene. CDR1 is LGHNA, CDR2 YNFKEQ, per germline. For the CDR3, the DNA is TGTGCCAGCAGCCAAGGTCACGCGGGAGGTTCCTACAATGAGCAGTTCTTC. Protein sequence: CASSQGHAGGSYNEQFF.

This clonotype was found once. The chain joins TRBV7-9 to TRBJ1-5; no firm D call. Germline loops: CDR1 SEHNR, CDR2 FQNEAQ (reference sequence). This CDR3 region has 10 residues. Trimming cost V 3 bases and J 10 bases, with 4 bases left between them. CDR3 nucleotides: TGTGCCAGCAGCTTGGATCCCCAGCATTTT. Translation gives CASSLDPQHF.

The CDR3: CASSYSKPTGQGKGQPQHF. The CDR3 bases are TGTGCCAGCAGTTACTCTAAACCTACGGGACAGGGGAAGGGTCAGCCCCAGCATTTT. The genes are TRBV6-5 and TRBJ1-5, with 10 bases matching TRBD1. Trimming took 0 bases from V and 6 from J; bases not matched to a gene: 14. Germline V lookup: CDR1 MNHEY, CDR2 SVGAGI. The CDR3 covers 19 residues.

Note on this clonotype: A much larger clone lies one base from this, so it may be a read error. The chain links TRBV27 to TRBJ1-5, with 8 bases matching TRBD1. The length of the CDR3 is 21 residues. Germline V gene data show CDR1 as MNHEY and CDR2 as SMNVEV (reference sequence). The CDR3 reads CASSFPTVPGTGDYSNQPRHF. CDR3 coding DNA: TGTGCCAGCAGTTTCCCCACGGTTCCAGGGACAGGAGATTATAGCAATCAGCCCCGGCATTTT.

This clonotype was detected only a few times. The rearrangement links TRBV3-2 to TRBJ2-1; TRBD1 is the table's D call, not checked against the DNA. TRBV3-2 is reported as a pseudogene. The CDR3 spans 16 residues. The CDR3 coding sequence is TGTGCCAGCAGCCAAGGGGCCGGAAGGCGCCACAATGAGCAGTTCTTC. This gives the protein CASSQGAGRRHNEQFF.

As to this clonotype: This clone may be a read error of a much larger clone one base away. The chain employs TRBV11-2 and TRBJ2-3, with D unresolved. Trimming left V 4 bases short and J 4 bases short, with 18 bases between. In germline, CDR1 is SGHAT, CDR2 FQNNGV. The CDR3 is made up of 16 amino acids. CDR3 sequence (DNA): TGTGCCAGCAGCTCGTCCAGTACTCGGGCGGCAGATACGCAGTATTTT. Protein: CASSSSSTRAADTQYF.

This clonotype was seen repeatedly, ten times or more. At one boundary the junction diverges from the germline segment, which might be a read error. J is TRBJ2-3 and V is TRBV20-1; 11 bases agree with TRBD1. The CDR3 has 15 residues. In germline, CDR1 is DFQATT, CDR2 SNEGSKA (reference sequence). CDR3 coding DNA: TGCAGTGCACCCGGGGACAGGGGGGGCACAGATGCGCAGTATTTT. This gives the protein CSAPGDRGGTDAQYF.

CDR3 in amino acids: CASSVIGGHNEQFF. In DNA, the CDR3 is TGTGCCAGCAGCGTCATTGGCGGCCACAATGAGCAGTTCTTC. The V and J genes are TRBV9 and TRBJ2-1; no reliable D call. Germline V gene sequence: CDR1 SGDLS, CDR2 YYNGEE. The CDR3 totals 14 residues. V was cut by 2 bases and J by 5 bases, with 11 bases left in between.

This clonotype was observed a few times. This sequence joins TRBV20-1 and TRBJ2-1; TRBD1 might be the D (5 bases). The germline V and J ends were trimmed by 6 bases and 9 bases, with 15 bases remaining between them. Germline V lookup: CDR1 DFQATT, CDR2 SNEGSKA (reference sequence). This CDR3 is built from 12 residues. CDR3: CSAPESRGEQFF. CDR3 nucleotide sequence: TGCAGTGCCCCGGAGAGTAGGGGTGAGCAGTTCTTC.

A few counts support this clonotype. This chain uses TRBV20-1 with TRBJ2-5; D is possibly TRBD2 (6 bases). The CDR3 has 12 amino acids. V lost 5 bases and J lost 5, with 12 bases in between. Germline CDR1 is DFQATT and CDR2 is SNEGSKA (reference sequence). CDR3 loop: CSASDGGETQYF. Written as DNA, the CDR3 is TGCAGTGCTTCTGACGGAGGGGAGACCCAGTACTTC.

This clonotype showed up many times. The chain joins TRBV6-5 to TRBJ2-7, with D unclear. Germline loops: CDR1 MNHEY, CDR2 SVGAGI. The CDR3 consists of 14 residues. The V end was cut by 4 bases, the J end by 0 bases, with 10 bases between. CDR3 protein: CASSSQLTSYEQYF. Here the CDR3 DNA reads TGTGCCAGCAGTTCCCAACTCACCTCCTACGAGCAGTACTTC.

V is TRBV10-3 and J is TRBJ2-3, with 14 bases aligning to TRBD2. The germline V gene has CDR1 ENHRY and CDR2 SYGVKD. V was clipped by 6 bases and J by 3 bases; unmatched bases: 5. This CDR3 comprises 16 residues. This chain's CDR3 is CAISPTSGRETDTQYF. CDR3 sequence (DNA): TGTGCCATCAGCCCGACTAGCGGGAGGGAGACAGATACGCAGTATTTT.

CDR3 amino acids: CASSQGARGYTF. The CDR3 DNA reads as TGTGCCAGCAGCCAGGGGGCTCGTGGCTACACCTTC. The gene calls are TRBV11-2 and TRBJ1-2; TRBD1 aligns across 8 bases. V shed 5 bases, J shed 7 bases, and the junction held 3 bases outside the gene matches. Germline V gene data show CDR1 as SGHAT and CDR2 as FQNNGV. The CDR3 has 12 amino acids.

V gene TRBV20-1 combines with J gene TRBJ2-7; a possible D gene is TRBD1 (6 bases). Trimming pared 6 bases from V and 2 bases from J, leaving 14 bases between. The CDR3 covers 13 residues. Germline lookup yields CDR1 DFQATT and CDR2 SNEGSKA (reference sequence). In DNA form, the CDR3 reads TGCAGTGCACGAACAGGGAACGCCTACGAGCAGTACTTC. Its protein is CSARTGNAYEQYF.

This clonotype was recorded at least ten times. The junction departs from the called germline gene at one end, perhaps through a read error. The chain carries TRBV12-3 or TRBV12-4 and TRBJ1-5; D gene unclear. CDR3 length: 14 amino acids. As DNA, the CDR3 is TGTGCCAGCAGTTTTACCAGTAGTACTCAGCCCCAGCACTTT. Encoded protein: CASSFTSSTQPQHF.

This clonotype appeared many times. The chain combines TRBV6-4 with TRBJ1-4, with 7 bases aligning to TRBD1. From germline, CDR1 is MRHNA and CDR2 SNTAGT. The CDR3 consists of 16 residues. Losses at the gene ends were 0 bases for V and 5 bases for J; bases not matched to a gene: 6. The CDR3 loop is CASSDSAAGGNEKLFF. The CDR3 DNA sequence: TGTGCCAGCAGTGACTCGGCGGCAGGGGGGAATGAAAAACTGTTTTTT.